These 6 T cell receptor beta chains share one sample of origin, sequenced in a study of blood T cells in healthy people across ages. The second PCR ran roughly 6 to 11 cycles with a sample-barcoded 5' primer and J-beta primers. A single record per CDR3 protein comes from TCRdb applying MiXCR to the 5' RACE reads. Of about 1.4 million distinct CDR3 sequences listed, around 55% are singletons. The sequenced material came from blood. All receptors derive from a young man in good health.

This clonotype was seen only a few times. The V call is TRBV4-1, the J call TRBJ2-2, with TRBD2 matching over 12 bases. CDR1 is MGHRA and CDR2 is YSYEKL in the germline V gene. Trimming at V came to 3 bases and at J to 7 bases, leaving 3 bases not matched to a gene. This CDR3 is 15 amino acids long. The CDR3 coding sequence is TGCGCCAGCAGCCAGGGACTAGCGGGTAGCGGGGAGCTGTTTTTT. Encoded protein: CASSQGLAGSGELFF.

The chain carries TRBV20-1 and TRBJ2-7; possibly TRBD2 for D (6 bases). Trimming took off 0 bases at V and 9 bases at J, with 21 bases between the two ends. Germline V gives CDR1 DFQATT, CDR2 SNEGSKA (reference sequence). This CDR3 comprises 15 residues. CDR3 coding DNA: TGCAGTGCTAGAGACGGGGGAGATGCCGTCGGGAGGCAGTACTTC. Protein sequence: CSARDGGDAVGRQYF.

In this sample, this clonotype turned up once. At one boundary the junction diverges from the germline segment, which might be a read error. V and J are TRBV11-2 and TRBJ2-1; D not certain. This CDR3 has 11 amino acids. Looked up from germline, CDR1 is SGHAT and CDR2 is FQNNGV. The DNA for the CDR3 is TGTGTCAGCAGCTTGGGAAATGAGCAGTTCTTC. Encoded protein: CVSSLGNEQFF.

This clonotype was seen more than once but under ten times. The chain is built from TRBV4-1 and TRBJ2-7; 9 nucleotides agree with TRBD2. The CDR3 loop spans 15 amino acids. CDR1 and CDR2 (germline): MGHRA, YSYEKL. J was trimmed by 2 bases and V by 8 bases; bases with no gene match: 10. The CDR3 here is CASASVAGAPYEQYF. The CDR3, as DNA: TGCGCCAGCGCCAGCGTAGCGGGAGCCCCCTACGAGCAGTACTTC.

This clonotype occurred once. The gene calls are TRBV4-3 and TRBJ2-3, with 9 bases aligning to TRBD2. Germline V gene lookup returns CDR1 LGHNA and CDR2 YSLEER. The CDR3 loop spans 16 amino acids. J was trimmed by 3 bases and V by 3 bases; bases with no gene match: 7. The CDR3 here is CASSHAGGRWTDTQYF. The CDR3, as DNA: TGCGCCAGCAGCCATGCGGGGGGGCGGTGGACAGATACGCAGTATTTT.

This clonotype has a handful of counts. The chain recombines TRBV20-1 with TRBJ2-1; 14 bases are a match to TRBD2. CDR1 and CDR2 from the germline V gene are DFQATT and SNEGSKA (reference sequence). This CDR3 spans 15 amino acids. Trimming removed 5 bases from V and 0 bases from J; junction bases left unmatched: 0. The chain's CDR3 is CSAGTSGGSYNEQFF. CDR3 in DNA: TGCAGTGCTGGGACTAGCGGGGGCTCCTACAATGAGCAGTTCTTC.